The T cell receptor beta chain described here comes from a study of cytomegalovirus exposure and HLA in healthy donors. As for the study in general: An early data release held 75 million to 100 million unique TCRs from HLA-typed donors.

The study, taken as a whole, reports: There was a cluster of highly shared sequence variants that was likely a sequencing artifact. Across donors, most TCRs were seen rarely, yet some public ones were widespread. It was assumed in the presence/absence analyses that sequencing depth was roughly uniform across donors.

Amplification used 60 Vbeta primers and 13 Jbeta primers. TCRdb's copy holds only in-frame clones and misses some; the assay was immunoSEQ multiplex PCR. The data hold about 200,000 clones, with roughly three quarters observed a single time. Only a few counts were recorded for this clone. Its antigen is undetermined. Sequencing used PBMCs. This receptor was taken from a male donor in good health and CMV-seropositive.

CDR3 sequence reads: CASSATYEQYF. In DNA form, the CDR3 reads TGTGCCAGCAGCGCTACCTACGAGCAGTACTTC. V gene TRBV7-9 combines with J gene TRBJ2-5; no clear D gene. The J call is in doubt because the DNA end fits TRBJ2-7 better. Per germline, CDR1 SEHNR and CDR2 FQNEAQ (reference sequence). The CDR3 is 11 amino acids.